This paragraph covers one T cell receptor (beta chain) sequence. Its target is not known. The CDR3 loop spans 15 amino acids. In germline, CDR1 is MDHEN, CDR2 SYDVKM. With 1 base removed from V and 1 base from J, the gap between germline ends came to 7 bases. This record comes from a study of shared clonotypes between healthy human individuals. TCRdb's copy holds only in-frame clones and misses some; the assay was immunoSEQ multiplex PCR. The sample yields about 380,000 clones, 90% to 97% seen once. Notes on the study in general: Clonotypes that were shared across four donors made up around 4.6% of naive CD4 clonotypes.

Donors comprised healthy HIV-negative adults lacking recent acute infections or vaccinations. This clonotype originated in a young man in good health. The rearrangement uses TRBV28 and TRBJ2-2; D unclear. Sequenced input: memory CD8+ T cells sorted from blood. The subset was: CD45RO+ cells pooled with CCR7-negative TemRA cells. The CDR3 loop reads CASSLFQVNTGELFF. In DNA, the CDR3 is TGTGCCAGCAGTTTATTTCAGGTGAACACCGGGGAGCTGTTTTTT. The full variable domain, in which reference TRBV28 and TRBJ2-2 provide the parts outside the CDR3, is DVKVTQSSRYLVKRTGEKVFLECVQDMDHENMFWYRQDPGLGLRLIYFSYDVKMKEKGDIPEGYSVSREKKERFSLILESASTNQTSMYLCASSLFQVNTGELFFGEGSRLTVL.